The entry below describes one TCR beta chain. The antigen is not known. V lost 3 bases, J lost 7 bases, and 6 bases stayed unmatched. The germline V gene has CDR1 PRHDT and CDR2 FYEKMQ (reference sequence). The CDR3 contains 15 residues. Researchers ran the PCR with 60 Vbeta and 13 Jbeta primers. The table came from immunoSEQ multiplex PCR; TCRdb's copy has only in-frame clones and leaves some out. The sample has some 130,000 clones, 75% seen once; the top ten hold 6.5% to 9%. The source of the sample is a study of cytomegalovirus exposure and HLA in healthy donors. Donors counted as nominally healthy when sampled, yet unrecorded immune exposures were likely. The study's findings and limits: Later analysis identified 16,951 TCR beta sequences associated with HLA alleles, using a false discovery rate threshold of 0.05. Follow-up analysis later connected one missense variant in DCLRE1C with trimming of TCR beta V- and J-genes.

This receptor was taken from a man aged 30-40 years in good health and CMV-seronegative. The sample comprised PBMCs. The V and J genes are TRBV13 and TRBJ2-5; TRBD2 aligns across 12 bases. The CDR3 protein is CASSFWTSGEPTQYF. CDR3 coding DNA: TGTGCCAGCAGCTTCTGGACTAGCGGGGAACCGACCCAGTACTTC.